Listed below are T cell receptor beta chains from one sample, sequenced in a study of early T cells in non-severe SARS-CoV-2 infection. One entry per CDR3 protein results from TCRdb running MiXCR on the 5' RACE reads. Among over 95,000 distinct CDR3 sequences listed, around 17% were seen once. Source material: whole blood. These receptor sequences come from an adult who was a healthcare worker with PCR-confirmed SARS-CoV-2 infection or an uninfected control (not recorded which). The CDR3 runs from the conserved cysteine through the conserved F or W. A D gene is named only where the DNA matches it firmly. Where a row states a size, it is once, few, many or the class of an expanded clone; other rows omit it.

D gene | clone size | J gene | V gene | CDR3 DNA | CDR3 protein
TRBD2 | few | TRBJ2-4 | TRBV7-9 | TGTGCCAGCAGCCGACTGGGACTAGCGGAAAACATTCAGTACTTC | CASSRLGLAENIQYF
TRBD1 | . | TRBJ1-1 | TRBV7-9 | TGTGCCAGCAGCTTAGCGTCAGGGGGCACTGAAGCTTTCTTT | CASSLASGGTEAFF
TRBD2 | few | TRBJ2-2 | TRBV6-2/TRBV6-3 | TGTGCCAGCAGTACTCTAGCGGGAGTGAGTACCGGGGAGCTGTTTTTT | CASSTLAGVSTGELFF
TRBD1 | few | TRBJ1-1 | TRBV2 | TGTGCCAGTAGGGGGCCCAAGAGGGTGGAAGAAGCTTTCTTT | CASRGPKRVEEAFF
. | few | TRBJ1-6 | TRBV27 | TGTGCCAGCGGCTATTCACCCCTCCACTTT | CASGYSPLHF
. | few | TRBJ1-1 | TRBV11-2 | TGTGCCAGCAGCCCAAAGAACACTGAAGCTTTCTTT | CASSPKNTEAFF
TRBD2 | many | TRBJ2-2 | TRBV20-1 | TGCAGTGCTAGACCCGGGAGGTCCGGGGAGCTGTTTTTT | CSARPGRSGELFF
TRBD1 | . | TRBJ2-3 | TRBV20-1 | TGCAGTGCTAGAAGCTCGGGACAGCTTACTAGCACAGATACGCAGTATTTT | CSARSSGQLTSTDTQYF
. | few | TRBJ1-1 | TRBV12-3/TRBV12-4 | TGTGCCAGCAGTCAGGGACGGATGAACACTGAAGCTTTCTTT | CASSQGRMNTEAFF
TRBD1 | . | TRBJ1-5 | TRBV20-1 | TGCAGTGCTATTCGGACAGGGGGTATCTATAGCAATCAGCCCCAGCATTTT | CSAIRTGGIYSNQPQHF
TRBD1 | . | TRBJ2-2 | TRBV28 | TGTGCCAGCAGTCCCGGGGGGACAGGGGTCACCGGGGAGCTGTTTTTT | CASSPGGTGVTGELFF
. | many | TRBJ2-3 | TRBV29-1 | TGCAGCGTCTGGGGACCGATTGCAGATACGCAGTATTTT | CSVWGPIADTQYF
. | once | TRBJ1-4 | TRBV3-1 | TGTGCCAGCAGCCAGACCGGGACCGGGGAAGGTGAAAAACTGTTTTTT | CASSQTGTGEGEKLFF
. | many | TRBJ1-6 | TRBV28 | TGTGCCAGCAGTTTATTTTTGGGGAAAAATTCACCCCTCCACTTT | CASSLFLGKNSPLHF
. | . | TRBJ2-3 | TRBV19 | TGTGCCAGTAGTATTCAGTACAGCACAGATACGCAGTATTTT | CASSIQYSTDTQYF
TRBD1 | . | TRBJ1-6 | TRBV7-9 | TGTGCCAGCAGCTCGGACAGGGGCAATTCACCCCTCCACTTT | CASSSDRGNSPLHF
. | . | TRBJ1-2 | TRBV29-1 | TGCAGCGTTGAAGATCGCGCCTATGGCTACACCTTC | CSVEDRAYGYTF
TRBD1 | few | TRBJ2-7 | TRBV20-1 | TGCAGTGCTAGTGACAGGGGGTATTCCTACGAGCAGTACTTC | CSASDRGYSYEQYF
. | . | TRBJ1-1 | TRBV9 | TGTGCCAGCAGCTTCATCAGGGTAGAAGAGACTGAAGCTTTCTTT | CASSFIRVEETEAFF
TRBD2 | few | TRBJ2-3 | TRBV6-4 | TGTGCCAGCATCCGGACTAGCGGGGATCATCCAGATACGCAGTATTTT | CASIRTSGDHPDTQYF
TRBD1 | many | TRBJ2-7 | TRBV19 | TGTGCCAGTAGTGGGGGACAGGCTGCGGGCGAGCAGTACTTC | CASSGGQAAGEQYF
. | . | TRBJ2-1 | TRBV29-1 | TGCAGCGTTGATCGGAAAAGGGTGGGATACAATGAGCAGTTCTTC | CSVDRKRVGYNEQFF